This is a list of T cell receptor beta chains from one sample in a study of OX40 agonist ivuxolimab in advanced cancers. The method was immunoSEQ multiplex PCR; TCRdb's version includes in-frame clones alone and lacks a portion of them. Of 40,000 to 50,000 clones listed, over 75% are singletons. The sample was CD4+ or CD8+ T cells sorted from blood, taken in a trial of the OX40 agonist ivuxolimab. All receptors derive from an adult with an advanced solid tumor such as melanoma, head and neck, liver or kidney cancer. Both conserved end residues are part of each CDR3. The order of the fields is clone size, D gene, V gene, J gene, CDR3 DNA, CDR3 protein. The D gene is left open where the match is weak. The size entry is marked missing in some rows and otherwise reads once, few, many or a size class.

clone_size: NA
d_call: NA
v_call: TRBV4-1
j_call: TRBJ1-5
cdr3_nt: TGCGCCAGCAGCCAAGATCGTAGCAATCAGCCCCAGCATTTT
cdr3_aa: CASSQDRSNQPQHF

clone_size: NA
d_call: TRBD1
v_call: TRBV4-1
j_call: TRBJ2-3
cdr3_nt: TGCGCCAGCAGGAAGGGTGGGACAGGGGATTTAGAGCGCACAGATACGCAGTATTTT
cdr3_aa: CASRKGGTGDLERTDTQYF

clone_size: NA
d_call: TRBD1
v_call: TRBV7-2
j_call: TRBJ2-7
cdr3_nt: TGTGCCAGCAGTCGCGGTTGGGGGTCCGGGGACAGGGCCTATGAGCAGTACTTC
cdr3_aa: CASSRGWGSGDRAYEQYF

clone_size: NA
d_call: NA
v_call: TRBV19
j_call: TRBJ2-2
cdr3_nt: TGTGCCAGTAGTTACGGGACCGGGGAGCTGTTTTTT
cdr3_aa: CASSYGTGELFF

clone_size: NA
d_call: NA
v_call: TRBV19
j_call: TRBJ1-3
cdr3_nt: TGTGCCACCAGACAGGCCTCTGGAAACACCATATATTTT
cdr3_aa: CATRQASGNTIYF

clone_size: NA
d_call: NA
v_call: TRBV7-9
j_call: TRBJ2-1
cdr3_nt: TGTGCCAGCAGCTTCCGGGACTACAATGAGCAGTTCTTC
cdr3_aa: CASSFRDYNEQFF

clone_size: NA
d_call: TRBD2
v_call: TRBV30
j_call: TRBJ2-5
cdr3_nt: TGTGCCTGGAGCGCGGGACTAGCGGGACTAGAGACCCAGTACTTC
cdr3_aa: CAWSAGLAGLETQYF

clone_size: NA
d_call: NA
v_call: TRBV5-1
j_call: TRBJ2-5
cdr3_nt: TGCGCCAGCAGCTTTCCGGGAGAAGAGACCCAGTACTTC
cdr3_aa: CASSFPGEETQYF

clone_size: few
d_call: NA
v_call: TRBV10-1
j_call: TRBJ2-1
cdr3_nt: TGCGCCAGCAGTGATTTTGGGCAGGGAACGGATGAGCAGTTCTTC
cdr3_aa: CASSDFGQGTDEQFF

clone_size: few
d_call: NA
v_call: TRBV19
j_call: TRBJ1-1
cdr3_nt: TGTGCCAGTAGTTACGTCCCAGGCGCTGAAGCTTTCTTT
cdr3_aa: CASSYVPGAEAFF

clone_size: NA
d_call: NA
v_call: TRBV27
j_call: TRBJ2-7
cdr3_nt: TGTGCCAGCAGTTTTTTCAGGGGGGCCTACGAGCAGTACTTC
cdr3_aa: CASSFFRGAYEQYF